What follows is one T cell receptor beta chain and its context. The sample comes from a study of blood T cell repertoires in COVID-19. The CDR3 loop spans 12 amino acids. Trimming took off 3 bases at V and 5 bases at J, with 10 bases between the two ends. Germline CDR1 and CDR2: DFQATT and SNEGSKA (reference sequence). The protocol was immunoSEQ multiplex PCR, while the TCRdb copy is restricted to in-frame clones and leaves out a portion. This table holds approximately 160,000 clones, 65% to 85% found once. J is TRBJ2-5 and V is TRBV20-1; possibly TRBD1 for D (6 bases). This sequence was found in an elderly woman with acute or convalescent COVID-19. Sequencing was done on a sample of peripheral blood. The CDR3 DNA reads as TGCAGTGCTAGTGGACAGTCGGAGACCCAGTACTTC. Its translation: CSASGQSETQYF.